Following are 10 T cell receptor beta chains from one sample sequenced in a study of OX40 agonist ivuxolimab in advanced cancers. Repertoires were generated with immunoSEQ multiplex PCR, while TCRdb's copy carries only in-frame clones and drops some. This table has 75,000 to 95,000 clones, roughly 86% appearing once. The sequencing used CD4+ or CD8+ T cells sorted from blood, collected in a trial of the OX40 agonist ivuxolimab. The origin of the receptors is an adult with an advanced solid tumor such as melanoma, head and neck, liver or kidney cancer.

The chain recombines TRBV30 with TRBJ1-5; tentative D call: TRBD1 (5 bases). The V gene lost 4 bases and the J gene lost 0 bases, with 10 bases spanning the gap. Germline V lookup: CDR1 GTSNPN, CDR2 SVGIG (reference sequence). This CDR3 contains 14 residues. The CDR3 coding sequence is TGTGCCTGGAAAGACAGTTATAGCAATCAGCCCCAGCATTTT. It encodes CAWKDSYSNQPQHF.

The chain uses TRBV21-1 and TRBJ2-5; TRBD2, the D gene given by the table, was not confirmed from the DNA. TRBV21-1 has pseudogene status. The CDR3 consists of 15 residues. The CDR3 loop reads CASSIPLAVQETQYF. The CDR3 DNA sequence: TGTGCCAGCAGCATCCCTCTAGCGGTCCAAGAGACCCAGTACTTC.

The CDR3 sequence: CASRYGTGSETQYF. CDR3 DNA sequence: TGCGCCAGCCGCTATGGGACAGGCTCAGAGACCCAGTACTTC. The V and J genes are TRBV5-1 and TRBJ2-5; 8 bases are a match to TRBD1. The germline V gene encodes CDR1 SGHRS and CDR2 YFSETQ. V trimming: 7 bases; J trimming: 4 bases; junction bases outside the gene matches: 9. The length of the CDR3 is 14 residues.

The gene calls are TRBV21-1 and TRBJ1-4; the D segment call TRBD1 is taken from the table without a DNA check. TRBV21-1 is a known pseudogene. The CDR3 runs to 14 residues. In nucleotides, the CDR3 is TGTGCCAGCAGAGACAGCCGACGGGATGAAAAACTGTTTTTT. It specifies CASRDSRRDEKLFF.

The CDR3 DNA reads TGTGCCAGCAGCTTAGTAGCGGGAGGGCCCCCAGATACGCAGTATTTT. Encoded protein: CASSLVAGGPPDTQYF. The chain combines TRBV11-3 with TRBJ2-3, with 11 bases that match TRBD2. The germline V gene has CDR1 SGHNT and CDR2 YENEEA. The CDR3 sequence is 16 residues long. Unmatched junction bases numbered 4, after V lost 1 base and J lost 4 bases.

This sequence joins TRBV29-1 and TRBJ1-1; D is perhaps TRBD1 (6 bases). With 2 bases removed from V and 5 bases from J, the gap between germline ends came to 12 bases. Germline V lookup: CDR1 SQVTM, CDR2 ANQGSEA. The CDR3 has 13 residues. Here the CDR3 reads CSVEKQGGTEAFF. The CDR3 DNA reads as TGCAGCGTTGAAAAACAGGGAGGGACTGAAGCTTTCTTT.

The CDR3 sequence is CASSPRAAGGETQYF. CDR3 nucleotides: TGTGCCAGCAGCCCCCGAGCCGCGGGAGGGGAGACCCAGTACTTC. The chain is built from TRBV7-9 and TRBJ2-5, with 9 bases that match TRBD2. This CDR3 region has 15 residues. Unmatched junction bases numbered 9, after V lost 5 bases and J lost 5 bases. Germline values: CDR1 SEHNR, CDR2 FQNEAQ (reference sequence).

V usage is TRBV28 and J usage is TRBJ1-2; maybe TRBD1 (6 bases). The CDR3 is 14 amino acids. The germline CDR1 and CDR2 sequences are MDHEN and SYDVKM. V was shortened by 2 bases and J by 6 bases, with 13 bases between the two germline ends. The CDR3: CASSLKGAGDGYTF. Here the CDR3 DNA reads TGTGCCAGCAGTTTAAAAGGGGCAGGGGATGGCTACACCTTC.

In this sample, this clone turned up a few times. The sample has other DNA sequences that encode this CDR3 too. The gene calls are TRBV5-1 and TRBJ2-1; TRBD2 matches at 10 bases. The CDR3 sequence is 15 residues long. The junction had 2 bases not matched to a gene; V was cut back by 0 bases and J by 5 bases. The germline CDR1 and CDR2 sequences are SGHRS and YFSETQ. CDR3 nucleotides: TGCGCCAGCAGCTTGGAACTAGCGGGAAACAATGAGCAGTTCTTC. Its protein is CASSLELAGNNEQFF. Variable domain in full (rest from reference TRBV5-1 and TRBJ2-1): KAGVTQTPRYLIKTRGQQVTLSCSPISGHRSVSWYQQTPGQGLQFLFEYFSETQRNKGNFPGRFSGRQFSNSRSEMNVSTLELGDSALYLCASSLELAGNNEQFFGPGTRLTVL.

The table lists this clone with a count of one. V gene TRBV7-2 combines with J gene TRBJ1-1; 10 nucleotides agree with TRBD1. Germline CDR1 is SGHTA and CDR2 is FQGNSA. The CDR3 sequence is 18 residues long. J lost 3 bases, V lost 6 bases, and 16 bases had no gene match. The CDR3 nucleotides read TGTGCCAGCAGTCACAACTTCCCGGGACAGGGGCGGTACACTGAAGCTTTCTTT. This sequence encodes CASSHNFPGQGRYTEAFF.